The T cell receptor (beta chain) under discussion was sequenced for a study of T cell responses to AZD1222 COVID-19 vaccine. Overall study results and limits: White British donors predominated, females outnumbered males, and clonal diversity was possibly underestimated. Two AZD1222 administrations were followed by greater Spike-specific TCR breadth and depth. Along spike, vaccine-associated CD4 TCRs were found throughout, with dominance at 160-218 and 743-854.

The V end was cut by 4 bases, the J end by 9 bases, with 19 bases between. Germline CDR1 reads GTSNPN; CDR2 reads SVGIG (reference sequence). The CDR3 consists of 15 residues. This clone was observed a single time. Its matching antigen is unknown. Analysis merged second doses at about 4 or about 12 weeks. Assay used: immunoSEQ multiplex PCR; TCRdb lists only in-frame clones, some missing. This table has around 58,000 clones, about 89% appearing once. Sequenced material: peripheral blood, taken 28 days after the second AZD1222 dose. The chain couples TRBV30 to TRBJ1-6, with D possibly being TRBD1 (6 bases). The clonotype originates from an adult who received the AZD1222 COVID-19 vaccine. CDR3 nucleotides: TGTGCCTGGAAATACGCAGGGGCTGTGAGTTCACCCCTCCACTTT. Translating it yields CAWKYAGAVSSPLHF.